This T cell receptor beta chain was sequenced during a study of control samples from healthy donors and cancer patients. Germline V gene data show CDR1 as ENHRY and CDR2 as SYGVKD. This CDR3 has 14 amino acids. V gave up 11 bases and J gave up 6 bases; unmatched junction bases: 11. Sequencing was performed with immunoSEQ multiplex PCR; in TCRdb, only in-frame clones are kept and a portion is missing. The sample has 150,000 to 200,000 clones, roughly 92% seen once; the top ten hold approximately 1.4%. Material for sequencing was blood. This TCR derives from a woman under 30 in good health. The chain recombines TRBV10-3 with TRBJ1-5; 9 bases fit TRBD1. CDR3 sequence: CAAGTDRGGQPQHF. CDR3 bases: TGTGCCGCCGGAACGGACAGGGGAGGTCAGCCCCAGCATTTT.